The 16 T cell receptor beta chains below all came from one sample that was sequenced in a study of circulating CD8 cells and anti-PD-1 response in melanoma (dated by TCRdb to 2018 to 2021). Four subsets defined by PD-1 and/or TIGIT were sorted from live CD3+CD8+TCRalphabeta+ cells on a BD FACSAria II cell sorter. Sequenced on a NextSeq 500. The QIAseq Immune Repertoire RNA Library Kit, Human TCR Panel, was used to prepare TCR libraries from about 16 ng of total RNA. TCRdb handled the public reads itself, with Q25 trimming in fastp and clone calling in MiXCR, and kept productive beta chains. Merged by CDR3 protein, the rows form single entries marked with the most common genes and DNA. The sample profile shows about 400 distinct CDR3 sequences; around 9.3% of them were found once. Together, the top ten hold around 45% of the sample. This specimen consisted of CD8+ T cells from PBMCs, obtained at baseline or after one month of anti-PD-1 therapy (not recorded which). The receptor source for this set is a human donor with melanoma.

This clonotype rates as medium-sized (0.01 to 0.1%). The genes are TRBV20-1 and TRBJ2-1; TRBD1 matches at 7 bases. The germline gives CDR1 DFQATT, CDR2 SNEGSKA (reference sequence). This CDR3 comprises 13 residues. Unmatched junction bases numbered 10, after V lost 5 bases and J lost 9 bases. CDR3 sequence (DNA): TGCAGTGCTCCCCCGACAGGGAAGGTTGAGCAGTTCTTC. Its protein is CSAPPTGKVEQFF.

This clonotype is deemed large. The J gene is TRBJ2-3, the V gene TRBV14; D may be TRBD1 (5 bases). Germline V gene sequence: CDR1 SGHDN, CDR2 FVKESK. This CDR3 region has 14 residues. V was pared by 3 bases and J by 5 bases, with 12 bases between. CDR3 in amino acids: CASSHWTTKDTQYF. The CDR3 coding sequence is TGTGCCAGCAGCCACTGGACAACCAAAGATACGCAGTATTTT.

Of note for this clonotype: The junction differs from germline at one of its ends, possibly a read error. The gene calls are TRBV27 and TRBJ1-1; 9 bases agree with TRBD1. CDR3 size: 14 residues. Germline V lookup: CDR1 MNHEY, CDR2 SMNVEV (reference sequence). The CDR3 spells CASSLQGAYTEAFF. The CDR3 DNA follows: TGTGCCAGCAGCCTACAGGGGGCTTACACTGAAGCTTTCTTC.

The chain links TRBV19 to TRBJ2-3; 7 positions agree with TRBD2. The CDR3 is made up of 15 amino acids. V lost 10 bases to trimming and J lost 3 bases; unmatched junction nucleotides: 13. Per germline, CDR1 LNHDA and CDR2 SQIVND (reference sequence). The CDR3 spells CATEPRGGGTDTQYF. The CDR3 nucleotides read TGTGCCACCGAACCCCGGGGCGGGGGAACAGATACGCAGTATTTT. Full variable domain (outside the CDR3, taken from reference TRBV19 and TRBJ2-3): DGGITQSPKYLFRKEGQNVTLSCEQNLNHDAMYWYRQDPGQGLRLIYYSQIVNDFQKGDIAEGYSVSREKKESFPLTVTSAQKNPTAFYLCATEPRGGGTDTQYFGPGTRLTVL.

This clonotype was seen a few times. The junction differs from germline at one of its ends, possibly a read error. This sequence joins TRBV24-1 and TRBJ2-1; no reliable D call. CDR3 length: 14 amino acids. Germline-derived CDR1 and CDR2 are KGHDR and SFDVKD. CDR3 DNA: TGTGCCACCTGTGATTTGGGCGACGTGGATGAGCAGTTCTTC. Translation: CATCDLGDVDEQFF.

This clonotype is medium-sized (0.01 to 0.1%). The V gene is TRBV10-3, the J gene TRBJ2-7, with D possibly TRBD2 on 5 matching bases. V shed 6 bases and J shed 3 bases, with 15 bases lying between them. The germline gives CDR1 ENHRY, CDR2 SYGVKD. There are 14 residues in the CDR3. The CDR3 sequence is CAIRPEEAIYEQYF. The CDR3 nucleotides are TGTGCCATCAGACCAGAGGAGGCCATCTACGAGCAGTACTTC.

The chain combines TRBV9 with TRBJ2-1, with TRBD2 as a possible D gene (5 bases). The germline V and J ends were trimmed by 2 bases and 5 bases, with 11 bases remaining between them. CDR3 size: 14 residues. The germline CDR1 and CDR2 sequences are SGDLS and YYNGEE. The CDR3 DNA reads TGTGCCAGCAGCGTGGGTGGACTGAACAATGAGCAGTTCTTC. Protein product: CASSVGGLNNEQFF.

The genes are TRBV20-1 and TRBJ2-7; D might be TRBD2 (6 bases). The CDR3 is 13 amino acids. Trimming shortened V by 5 bases and J by 3 bases, and 14 bases separated the two germline ends. The V gene's germline CDR1 is DFQATT and CDR2 SNEGSKA (reference sequence). Here the CDR3 reads CSAPEGTFYEQYF. In nucleotides, the CDR3 is TGCAGTGCTCCGGAGGGGACCTTCTACGAGCAGTACTTC.

The sample holds a few counts of this clonotype. This may arise from a read error, as a much more abundant clone is one base away. The CDR3 loop is CASTPGASARTRGAQYF. Written as DNA, the CDR3 is TGTGCCAGCACCCCTGGGGCGAGCGCCCGAACTAGGGGGGCCCAGTACTTC. The chain carries TRBV7-2 and TRBJ2-5; D is tentatively TRBD1 or TRBD2 (6 bases each). Deletions cut 7 bases from V and 9 bases from J, with 30 bases between. Per germline, CDR1 SGHTA and CDR2 FQGNSA. The CDR3 has 17 amino acids.

This clonotype is labeled medium-sized. The CDR3 spells CASCLWGNTEAFF. The CDR3 nucleotides are TGTGCCAGCTGCCTTTGGGGGAACACTGAAGCTTTCTTT. V is TRBV7-9 and J is TRBJ1-1; the D is unclear. CDR1 is SEHNR and CDR2 is FQNEAQ in the germline V gene (reference sequence). V was shortened by 8 bases and J by 1 base, with 11 bases between the two germline ends. The CDR3 spans 13 residues.

This clonotype is medium-sized within its sample. This may come from a read error, since a much larger clone is one base off. The rearrangement joins TRBV20-1 to TRBJ2-3; D is ambiguous. CDR1 is DFQATT, CDR2 SNEGSKA, per germline (reference sequence). V was cut by 6 bases and J by 6 bases, with 16 bases left in between. This CDR3 has 13 residues. The CDR3 protein is CSAPVESTDTQYF. CDR3 nucleotide sequence: TGCAGTGCCCCGGTGGAGTCTACGGATACGCAGTATTTT.

By sample fraction, this clonotype is large (0.1 to 1%). The rearrangement joins TRBV25-1 to TRBJ2-1; a weak D match, TRBD1 (5 bases). Trimming pared 4 bases from V and 5 bases from J, leaving 9 bases between. The CDR3 has 13 amino acids. The V gene's germline CDR1 is MGHDK and CDR2 SYGVNS. The CDR3 spells CASSVGLDNEQFF. DNA for the CDR3: TGTGCCAGCAGTGTGGGGCTGGACAATGAGCAGTTCTTC.

This clonotype is large (0.1 to 1%) in the sample. J is TRBJ2-5 and V is TRBV9; the D is unclear. Germline values: CDR1 SGDLS, CDR2 YYNGEE. The CDR3 length is 15 residues. The germline V and J ends were trimmed by 4 bases and 5 bases, with 18 bases remaining between them. The CDR3 coding sequence is TGTGCCAGCAGCACCTCCTTTGGGCTTGCGGAGACCCAGTACTTC. Residues: CASSTSFGLAETQYF.

Sample share makes this clonotype large. The V gene is TRBV27, the J gene TRBJ2-7; a possible D gene is TRBD1 (6 bases). Trimming left V 3 bases short and J 0 bases short, with 6 bases between. Germline loops: CDR1 MNHEY, CDR2 SMNVEV (reference sequence). The CDR3 consists of 13 residues. The CDR3 sequence: CASSLDSSYEQYF. The DNA of the CDR3 is TGTGCCAGCAGTTTGGACAGCTCCTACGAGCAGTACTTC.

By share, this clonotype counts as large. The chain links TRBV7-9 to TRBJ1-2; TRBD1 matches 7 bases. Germline CDR1 is SEHNR and CDR2 is FQNEAQ (reference sequence). The CDR3 is 13 amino acids. The J segment lost 2 bases and the V segment lost 5 bases, leaving 2 bases of the junction unmatched. CDR3 DNA sequence: TGTGCCAGCAGCCCGACAGGGAACTATGGCTACACCTTC. Translating gives CASSPTGNYGYTF.

This clonotype is large by share. The chain uses TRBV4-1 and TRBJ1-4; D perhaps matches TRBD1 (5 bases). From germline, CDR1 is MGHRA and CDR2 YSYEKL. V was trimmed by 1 base and J by 5 bases, leaving 14 bases between them. The CDR3 length is 16 residues. The CDR3 reads CASSQVSGGRNEKLFF. In DNA, the CDR3 is TGCGCCAGCAGCCAAGTATCGGGGGGGAGGAATGAAAAACTGTTTTTT.